This T cell receptor (beta chain) was sequenced for a study of shared clonotypes between healthy human individuals. Study-wide results and limits: Sequencing depth was predicted to influence how clonotypes are shared among donors.

The V segment lost 4 bases and the J segment 4 bases; nucleotides outside the gene matches: 14. The CDR3 sequence is 17 residues long. Germline CDR1 reads MNHEY; CDR2 reads SMNVEV (reference sequence). Deep-level settings were used for running the assay. Generated by immunoSEQ multiplex PCR, the TCRdb table keeps only in-frame clones and is missing some. In the table there are some 2.1 million clones, 85% to 95% of which are singletons. As for this clone: Its antigen is undetermined.

Positive CCR7 selection of CD45RO-negative cells yielded the naive CD8 cells, and terminally differentiated effector memory CD45RA+ cells were excluded. This sequence joins TRBV27 and TRBJ2-5; 8 bases match TRBD2. Material for sequencing was naive CD8+ T cells sorted from blood. The source is a man aged 18 to 29 in good health. In nucleotides, the CDR3 is TGTGCCAGCAGTTCCTTCCAAGCGGGAGTGTTAGGAGAGACCCAGTACTTC. Amino acid sequence: CASSSFQAGVLGETQYF.